This T cell receptor beta chain was recorded in a study of beta chain features in type 1 diabetes. This clone was counted a few times. Its antigen is undetermined. Reverse transcription of all isolated RNA meant that expressed TCRB transcripts were sequenced. Read counts averaged around 3.5 million for samples of naive, central memory and regulatory T cells. This table comes from immunoSEQ multiplex PCR, and its TCRdb copy is limited to in-frame clones, with some not included. The sample contains roughly 230,000 clones, over 9.5% of which appear only once. CD45RO/CCR7/CD25/CD127/CD95/CD27 staining was used to isolate CD4+ naive, central memory, regulatory and stem cell-like memory cells by sorting. Broader study findings: The naive, central memory and Treg TCRB repertoires of patients appeared to be more similar to one another than those of healthy donors.

The sequenced sample was naive CD4+ T cells from blood. The receptor was derived from a woman between 18 and 29 years old in good health.

This CDR3 reads CASSLATVLTDTQYF. Written as DNA, the CDR3 is TGCGCCAGCAGCTTGGCAACAGTCCTCACAGATACGCAGTATTTT. This chain links TRBV5-1 with TRBJ2-3; D is uncertain. Germline CDR1 reads SGHRS; CDR2 reads YFSETQ. The V end lost 0 bases, the J end lost 2 bases, and 10 bases lay between the germline ends. The CDR3 contains 15 residues.